This T cell receptor (beta chain) comes out of a study of cytomegalovirus exposure and HLA in healthy donors (dated by TCRdb to about 2017). Background on the whole study: An earlier analysis of 587 of the donors reported about 260 Gb of sequence data and 90 million to 120 million unique TCR beta sequences obtained from roughly 170 million T cells. In addition to the first cohort of 650 to 750 subjects, a separate validation cohort of 120 different subjects was used. In an earlier analysis of more than 550 of the donors, high-throughput TCR beta sequencing was used to judge whether each TCR beta V gene segment behaved as functional or pseudogenic. In a later genetic analysis, genome-wide SNP genotypes for about 55% of the 666 donors were used, and that subset was treated as a discovery cohort. The study combined high-throughput TCR immunosequencing, statistical association of individual TCRs with disease status, and machine learning to predict cytomegalovirus infection status. The study aimed to test whether cataloging public T cell receptors could reveal signatures of past pathogen exposure. The study profiled the T cell repertoires of 500 to 800 subjects by immunosequencing and related them to cytomegalovirus serostatus. Rather than using new phenotypic data, the later analysis identified candidate immune exposures from TCR beta sequences and from how often those sequences occurred across donors. An early release that covered several hundred HLA-typed donors contained about 300 gigabases of sequencing data and 85 million to 100 million unique TCR sequences. All discovery cohort repertoires had been generated using a single sequencing platform. Among the roughly 400 genotyped donors, under 90% belonged to the genetic ancestry cluster associated with self-reported Caucasian donors. Donor age, sex, ethnicity and CMV serostatus were compiled alongside the repertoire data. About five DR-DQ haplotypes were handled as single units for association and clustering because linkage in the cohort was strong. Typing coverage differed by locus: A, B, C, DRB1 and DQB1 were typed in about 629-630 donors, DQA1 in 522, DPA1 in approximately 600, and DPB1 in 472. A later analysis re-examined previously published TCR beta repertoires from about 670 donors and added high-resolution HLA genotyping to investigate patterns of TCR occurrence. Across around 400 genotyped donors of the cohort, an average of about 250,000 unique TCR beta nucleotide sequences per donor were sequenced, and roughly a sixth of those sequences were non-productive. Both class I and class II loci were covered by HLA typing, at four-digit resolution. Broader findings and caveats from the paper: Correlated functional status among segregating V segments might reflect linkage disequilibrium, but an unknown experimental factor could not be ruled out. A later analysis found that TCR association rates varied across HLA loci, with DRB1 alleles showing the most associated TCRs and HLA-C alleles the fewest. Only TCR beta chains were sequenced in this cohort, and the absence of alpha or paired-chain data limited detectable features. A further reported finding was that TCR beta sequences accurately predicted the HLA-A and HLA-B alleles for most subjects in the first cohort. It was suggested by the authors that the approach could potentially be generalized to other disease states and immunological phenotypes. In a later analysis, several top co-occurrence clusters were reported to appear linked to parvovirus B19, influenza, CMV and Epstein-Barr virus. Most TCR sequences were seen in very few donors, while some public TCRs were found in many individuals. The classifier was reported to diagnose cytomegalovirus status with high specificity and sensitivity in both the original cohort and the validation cohort. In a later analysis, HLA-associated TCR beta chains showed more clonal expansion and lower generation probabilities than non-associated chains that were equally common. Approximately 16 rarely observed V segments, including chromosome 9 orphons, were excluded from the earlier analysis of some 590 of the donors because counts were too low. The presence/absence analyses assumed that sequencing depth was roughly uniform across donors, and that assumption may not be true. A later analysis found that most CMV-associated TCR beta chains appeared HLA-restricted, with HLA associations seemingly driven largely by CMV exposure. In the study, around 150 TCR beta chains were listed as associated with cytomegalovirus. The 87-base-pair reads could not distinguish some IMGT-functional V segments, including TRBV6-2 and TRBV6-3, so those segments were excluded. Because some donors lacked HLA typing at each locus, the association tests relied only on the typed subset. In a later genetic analysis, fewer N-insertions in productive TCRs were reported among donors in an Asian-associated ancestry cluster than the roughly 700-donor mean. Assigning TCR associations to individual alleles was difficult when HLA alleles, especially DR and DQ, strongly co-occurred. At a false discovery rate of 0.05, a later analysis linked some 17,000 TCR beta sequences to specific HLA alleles. In an earlier analysis of some 540 of the donors, most TCR beta V segments appeared in productive rearrangements about 87% or about 30% of the time, broadly matching IMGT annotations. A cluster of highly shared sequence variants was judged likely to be a technical artifact of the sequencing pipeline. CMV serostatus was the only immune exposure information available for the cohort. A later genetic analysis associated a missense DCLRE1C variant with V-gene and J-gene trimming of TCR beta chains, and an independent cohort replicated the association. Three of the identified cytomegalovirus-associated TCR beta chains were confirmed in vitro to be specific for cytomegalovirus antigens.

Library method: the immunoSEQ multiplex PCR assay. For the multiplex PCR, a mixture combining 60 forward primers for TCR Vbeta segments and 13 reverse primers for TCR Jbeta segments was used. Amplification of the CDR3 region of rearranged TCR beta genes was performed with a multiplex PCR assay on genomic DNA. The Illumina HiSeq System was used to sequence the amplified TCR beta libraries as 87-base-pair reads. Per the authors' processing: A later analysis counted 65 million to 90 million unique TCR beta chains across the 700 or so repertoires, and some 11 million of these chains were shared by at least two donors. To remove PCR and sequencing errors, raw reads were error-corrected and collapsed into unique sequences using a nearest-neighbor algorithm that merged closely related sequences. V, D and J gene segments were assigned by aligning CDR3 sequences to IMGT reference sequences. Each retained sequence needed at least a six-nucleotide match to both a V gene segment and a J gene segment. Rearrangements were classified as productive when the CDR3 lacked stop codons and remained in frame with V and J, and all other rearrangements were classified as non-productive. CDR3 was defined by IMGT convention, running from the second conserved V-encoded cysteine to the conserved J-encoded phenylalanine. In an earlier analysis of roughly 580 of the donors, sequences lacking an unambiguous match to a single V gene segment were excluded. In an earlier analysis of a few hundred of the donors, V segments were called functional above 56.7% productive rearrangements and were called segregating when the between-donor standard deviation exceeded 5%. A statistical classification framework was built for diagnosing cytomegalovirus status from the catalog of TCR beta chain sequences. V and J gene assignment, in a later analysis, came from comparing TCR nucleotide sequences with IMGT/GENE-DB human TR gene sequences. A later analysis assigned CDR3 sequences and most-parsimonious VDJ recombination scenarios with the TCRdist pipeline. A later analysis defined each TCR beta chain by its CDR3 amino acid sequence plus V-gene family, and excluded reads lacking a unique V-gene family. As a way to deal with suspected cross-contamination and a sequencing artifact, a later analysis dropped 450 to 600 nucleotide sequences that were highly shared and had low generation probability. In a later analysis, a clonal expansion index for each public chain was calculated from normalized within-repertoire ranks of inferred template counts. Generation probabilities in a later analysis came from a VDJ recombination model fitted to out-of-frame rearrangements, and those results were checked against IGoR. Hypergeometric tests were used in a later analysis to score TCR-TCR, TCR-HLA and TCR-CMV co-occurrence, with a repertoire-size bias correction applied to the TCR pairs. False discovery rates were estimated in a later analysis by permuting HLA or CMV assignments 20 times. In a later analysis, co-occurring TCRs were grouped with DBSCAN, and TCRdist sequence similarity was added when clustering was performed within HLA-allele-positive subsets. Repertoires with fewer than 30,000 or more than 120,000 public chains, plus five repertoires with anomalous nucleotide sharing, were excluded from co-occurrence clustering. Imported from immuneACCESS, the table was reduced by TCRdb to in-frame sequences with V and J called. These copies leave out some clones; in studies compared against another copy, an unresolved V gene accounts for under half, and the cause of the remainder is not known. V and J calls and clone size are as listed in that table; D and trimming were resolved from the DNA. This sample has approximately 140,000 clones in its table, and 76% of those were observed once. The top ten hold approximately 1.8% of the sample.

In total, roughly 710 healthy bone marrow donors made up the cohort. All cohort members were sampled while nominally healthy, although unrecorded immune exposures were likely present. The donor tested CMV seronegative and was one of the 352 seronegative cohort members. Each donor provided a peripheral blood sample, and peripheral blood mononuclear cells were used for TCR beta sequencing. Genomic DNA extraction from the blood cell samples was performed with the Qiagen DNeasy Blood Extraction Kit. On this clone: Its antigen has not been determined. No much larger clone exists at a distance of one base, and base qualities are not known.

V and J are trimmed by 4 bases and 8 bases, and the gene matches miss 5 bases of the junction. Including the terminal cysteine and phenylalanine, the CDR3 comprises 13 residues. Only the CDR3 DNA is retained, 39 bases long and in frame from the first base. CDR1 MGHRA and CDR2 YSYEKL are derived from the germline V gene. The sequence is built from TRBV4-1 and TRBJ1-2; 9 bases in between match TRBD1. Sequencing input: PBMCs. The clonotype originates from a man between 40 and 49 years old in good health and CMV-seronegative. For the CDR3, the sequence is CASSRTGVGGYTF. The DNA is as follows: TGCGCCAGCAGCCGGACAGGGGTAGGAGGCTACACCTTC.